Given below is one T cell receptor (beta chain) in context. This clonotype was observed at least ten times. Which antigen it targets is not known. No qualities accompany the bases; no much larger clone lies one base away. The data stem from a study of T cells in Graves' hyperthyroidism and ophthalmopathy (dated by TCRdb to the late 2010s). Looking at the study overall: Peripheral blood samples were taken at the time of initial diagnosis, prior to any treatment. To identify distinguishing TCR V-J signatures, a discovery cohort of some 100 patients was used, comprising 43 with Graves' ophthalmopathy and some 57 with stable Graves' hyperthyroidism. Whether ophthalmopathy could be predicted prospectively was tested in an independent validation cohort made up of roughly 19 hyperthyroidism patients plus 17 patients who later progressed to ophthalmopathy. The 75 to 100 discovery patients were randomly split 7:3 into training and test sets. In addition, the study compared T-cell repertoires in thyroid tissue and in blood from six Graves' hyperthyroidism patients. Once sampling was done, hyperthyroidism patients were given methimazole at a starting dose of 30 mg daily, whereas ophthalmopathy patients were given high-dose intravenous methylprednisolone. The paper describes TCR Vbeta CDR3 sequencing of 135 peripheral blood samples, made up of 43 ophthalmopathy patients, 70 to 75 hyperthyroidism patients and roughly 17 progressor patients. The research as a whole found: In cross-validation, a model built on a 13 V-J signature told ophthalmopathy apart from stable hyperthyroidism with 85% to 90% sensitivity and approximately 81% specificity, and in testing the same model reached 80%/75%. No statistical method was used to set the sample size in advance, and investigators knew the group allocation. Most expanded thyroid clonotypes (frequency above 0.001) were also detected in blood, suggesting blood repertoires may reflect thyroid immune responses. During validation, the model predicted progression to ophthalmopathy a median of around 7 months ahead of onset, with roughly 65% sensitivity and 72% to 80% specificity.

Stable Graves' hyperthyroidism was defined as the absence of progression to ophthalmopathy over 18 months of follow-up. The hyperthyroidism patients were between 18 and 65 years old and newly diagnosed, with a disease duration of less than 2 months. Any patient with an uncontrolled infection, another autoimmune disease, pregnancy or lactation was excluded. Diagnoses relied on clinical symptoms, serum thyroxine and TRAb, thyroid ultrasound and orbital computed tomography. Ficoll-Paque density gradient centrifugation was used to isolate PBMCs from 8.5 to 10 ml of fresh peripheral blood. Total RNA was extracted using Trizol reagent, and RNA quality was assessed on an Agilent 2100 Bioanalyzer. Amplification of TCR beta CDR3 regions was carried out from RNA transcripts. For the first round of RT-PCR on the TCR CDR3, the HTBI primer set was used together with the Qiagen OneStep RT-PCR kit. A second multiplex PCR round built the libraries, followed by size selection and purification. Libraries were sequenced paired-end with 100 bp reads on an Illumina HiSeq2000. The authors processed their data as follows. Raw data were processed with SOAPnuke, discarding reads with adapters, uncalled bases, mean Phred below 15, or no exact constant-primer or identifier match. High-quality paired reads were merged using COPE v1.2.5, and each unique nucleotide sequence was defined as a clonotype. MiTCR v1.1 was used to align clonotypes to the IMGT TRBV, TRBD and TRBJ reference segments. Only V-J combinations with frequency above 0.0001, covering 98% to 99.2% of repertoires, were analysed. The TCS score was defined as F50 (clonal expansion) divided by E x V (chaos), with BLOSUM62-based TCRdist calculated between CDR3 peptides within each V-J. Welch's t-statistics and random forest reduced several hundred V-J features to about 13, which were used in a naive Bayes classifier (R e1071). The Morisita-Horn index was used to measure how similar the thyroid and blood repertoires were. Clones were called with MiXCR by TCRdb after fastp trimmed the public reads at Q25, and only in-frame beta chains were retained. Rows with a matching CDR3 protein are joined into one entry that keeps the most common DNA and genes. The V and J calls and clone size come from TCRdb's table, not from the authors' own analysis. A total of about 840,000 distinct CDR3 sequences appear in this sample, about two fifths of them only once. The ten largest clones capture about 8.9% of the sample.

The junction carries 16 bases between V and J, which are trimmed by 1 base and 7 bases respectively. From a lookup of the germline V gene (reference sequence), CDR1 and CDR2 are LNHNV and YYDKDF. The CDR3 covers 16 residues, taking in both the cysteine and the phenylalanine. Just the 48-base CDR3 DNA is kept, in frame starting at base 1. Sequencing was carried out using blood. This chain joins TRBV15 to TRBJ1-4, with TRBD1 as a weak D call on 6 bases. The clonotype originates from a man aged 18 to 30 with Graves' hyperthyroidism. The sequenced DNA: TGTGCCACCAGCAGAGGCAGGGGTGGCGGGGGTGAAAAACTGTTTTTT. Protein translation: CATSRGRGGGGEKLFF.